The 20 T cell receptor beta chains reported below all come from one sample, sequenced in a study of T cell repertoires in cytomegalovirus infection (dated by TCRdb to the late 2010s). Antigens for these TCRs are unknown. The sequencer listed for this sample is Illumina HiSeq 1500. The public reads were quality trimmed at Q25 with fastp and then assembled into clones with MiXCR by TCRdb, keeping productive beta chains. When rows share a CDR3 protein, they turn into one entry using the most common DNA and genes. The sample table records 60,000 to 75,000 distinct CDR3 sequences; 22% of these occur just once. Of the sample, around three quarters is held by the ten largest clones. The material sequenced was PBMCs, sequenced either directly or after in vitro stimulation (not recorded which). All receptors derive from a human donor in good health (CMV status not recorded). Some clones in this sample may be carry-over from other donors' samples.

This CDR3 is CASSYSIPQNDYEQYF. CDR3 DNA: TGTGCCAGCAGTTACTCGATACCCCAAAACGACTACGAGCAGTACTTC. The gene calls are TRBV6-2 or TRBV6-3 and TRBJ2-7; D is uncertain. Trimming removed 0 bases from V and 3 bases from J, with 15 bases in between. There are 16 residues in the CDR3. Germline V gene data show CDR1 as MNHEY and CDR2 as SVGEGT.

The sample holds many counts of this clonotype. The rearrangement links TRBV28 to TRBJ2-1; 7 bases map to TRBD2. Per the germline V gene, CDR1 is MDHEN and CDR2 is SYDVKM. V was clipped by 3 bases and J by 13 bases; unmatched bases: 6. The CDR3 is 12 residues long. In nucleotides, the CDR3 is TGTGCCAGCAGTTTCGGTGGGAGGGCACAGTTCTTC. Translated, it gives CASSFGGRAQFF.

The chain recombines TRBV10-3 with TRBJ2-3, with 11 bases matching TRBD2. The CDR3 extends over 15 amino acids. With 10 bases clipped from V and 0 bases from J, the junction kept 6 bases outside the gene matches. Germline V gene data show CDR1 as ENHRY and CDR2 as SYGVKD. The CDR3, as DNA: TGTGCCAACGTCGGACTAGCGGGCAGCACAGATACGCAGTATTTT. Translated: CANVGLAGSTDTQYF.

This chain links TRBV28 with TRBJ1-4; D is possibly TRBD1 (6 bases). Trimming took 5 bases from V and 9 from J, leaving 16 bases between them. The germline gives CDR1 MDHEN, CDR2 SYDVKM. This CDR3 region has 14 residues. CDR3 protein: CASSPSLGGQKLFF. CDR3 in DNA: TGTGCCAGCAGTCCATCGTTAGGGGGGCAAAAACTGTTTTTT.

The DNA for the CDR3 is TGTGCCAGCAGCCCCGGTCTAGCGGGAGTACCCGAGCAGTACGTC. Amino acids: CASSPGLAGVPEQYV. V is TRBV6-2 or TRBV6-3 and J is TRBJ2-7; 10 nucleotides align to TRBD2. The CDR3 spans 15 residues. Germline V CDR1 and CDR2: MNHEY, SVGEGT. The trim removed 6 bases at V and 6 bases at J, leaving 11 bases unmatched.

Ten or more counts support this clonotype. This chain connects TRBV7-2 to TRBJ2-5, with TRBD1 identical over 8 bases. Germline CDR1 is SGHTA and CDR2 is FQGNSA. This CDR3 spans 17 amino acids. Unmatched junction bases numbered 12, after V lost 2 bases and J lost 4 bases. CDR3 DNA: TGTGCCAGCAGCTTAAATTTGGTCGCAGGGGGCGGAGAGACCCAGTACTTC. Its translation: CASSLNLVAGGGETQYF.

The sample holds many counts of this clonotype. The chain couples TRBV7-6 to TRBJ2-1; 9 bases agree with TRBD2. The germline CDR1 and CDR2 sequences are SGHVS and FNYEAQ. This CDR3 region has 15 residues. V dropped 3 bases and J dropped 6; count of bases not matched to a gene: 6. The CDR3, as DNA: TGTGCCAGCAGCTTGGGTAGCGGGAGTTCCAATGAGCAGTTCTTC. Translated, it gives CASSLGSGSSNEQFF. The whole variable domain, filled in from reference TRBV7-6 and TRBJ2-1, reads GAGVSQSPRYKVTKRGQDVALRCDPISGHVSLYWYRQALGQGPEFLTYFNYEAQQDKSGLPNDRFSAERPEGSISTLTIQRTEQRDSAMYRCASSLGSGSSNEQFFGPGTRLTVL.

This clonotype appeared many times. The chain joins TRBV7-2 to TRBJ2-5; D is undetermined. Germline CDR1 and CDR2: SGHTA and FQGNSA. The CDR3 loop spans 14 amino acids. V lost 0 bases and J lost 3, with 8 bases in between. The CDR3 loop is CASSLARAKETQYF. CDR3 DNA sequence: TGTGCCAGCAGCTTAGCCCGGGCAAAAGAGACCCAGTACTTC.

This clonotype appeared a single time. The CDR3 protein is CASNANRDGYEAFF. The DNA for the CDR3 is TGTGCCAGCAACGCAAACAGAGACGGCTATGAAGCTTTCTTT. The J gene is TRBJ1-1, the V gene TRBV5-4; D not resolved. Per germline, CDR1 SGHNT and CDR2 YYREEE (reference sequence). The CDR3 has 14 residues. V was clipped by 6 bases and J by 7 bases, with 19 bases between them.

This clonotype was counted only a few times. The chain is built from TRBV7-2 and TRBJ2-1; TRBD1 matches 9 bases. This CDR3 region has 15 residues. Trimming cost V 3 bases and J 9 bases; bases outside gene matches: 9. The germline V gene has CDR1 SGHTA and CDR2 FQGNSA. CDR3 loop: CASSLIQGAPLEQFF. The CDR3, as DNA: TGTGCCAGCAGCTTGATACAGGGGGCACCGCTTGAGCAGTTCTTC.

This clonotype showed up just a few times. CDR3 DNA: TGTGCCAGCAGCGCGAGGGCCGGGACAGGCCCTCCCTCGTCCCCTGTTACTTATGGCTACACCTTC. Translated, it gives CASSARAGTGPPSSPVTYGYTF. V gene TRBV9 combines with J gene TRBJ1-2; 8 bases are a match to TRBD1. The CDR3 totals 22 residues. Germline lookup yields CDR1 SGDLS and CDR2 YYNGEE. Losses at the gene ends were 3 bases for V and 5 bases for J; bases not matched to a gene: 30. The full variable domain, completed using reference TRBV9 and TRBJ1-2, is DSGVTQTPKHLITATGQRVTLRCSPRSGDLSVYWYQQSLDQGLQFLIQYYNGEERAKGNILERFSAQQFPDLHSELNLSSLELGDSALYFCASSARAGTGPPSSPVTYGYTFGSGTRLTVV.

This clonotype was counted ten times or more. V and J are TRBV7-2 and TRBJ1-1; 8 bases are a match to TRBD1. The V and J ends lost 0 bases and 2 bases, in that order; junction bases with no gene match: 8. From germline, CDR1 is SGHTA and CDR2 FQGNSA. The CDR3 length is 17 residues. The CDR3 nucleotides read TGTGCCAGCAGCTTAGCATGGCAGGGGGCCGGCAACACTGAAGCTTTCTTT. Residues: CASSLAWQGAGNTEAFF. The full variable domain, in which reference TRBV7-2 and TRBJ1-1 provide the parts outside the CDR3, is GAGVSQSPSNKVTEKGKDVELRCDPISGHTALYWYRQSLGQGLEFLIYFQGNSAPDKSGLPSDRFSAERTGGSVSTLTIQRTQQEDSAVYLCASSLAWQGAGNTEAFFGQGTRLTVV.

This clonotype was seen a few times. The rearrangement uses TRBV20-1 and TRBJ2-3; perhaps TRBD2 as D (6 bases). Germline values: CDR1 DFQATT, CDR2 SNEGSKA (reference sequence). The length of the CDR3 is 12 residues. Trimming removed 5 bases at V and 2 bases at J, with 8 bases between. CDR3 in amino acids: CSASSDTDTQYF. In nucleotides, the CDR3 is TGCAGTGCTTCTAGCGACACAGATACGCAGTATTTT.

This clonotype was observed a handful of times. V and J are TRBV4-2 and TRBJ2-1, with no clear D. Trimming stripped 1 base from V and 9 bases from J, with 13 bases between. The germline V gene encodes CDR1 LGHNA and CDR2 YNFKEQ. This CDR3 has 14 amino acids. This chain's CDR3 is CASSQGTDMGEQFF. The CDR3 DNA reads TGTGCCAGCAGCCAAGGGACGGATATGGGTGAGCAGTTCTTC.

In its sample, this clonotype was seen many times. DNA of the CDR3: TGTGCCAGCAGTCCGGGACTAGCGGGAGAGAGCGAGCAGTACTTC. This sequence encodes CASSPGLAGESEQYF. V usage is TRBV12-3 or TRBV12-4 and J usage is TRBJ2-7; 14 nucleotides agree with TRBD2. The junction had 6 bases not matched to a gene; V was cut back by 5 bases and J by 6 bases. The CDR3 has 15 amino acids.

This clonotype was seen a handful of times. The chain employs TRBV28 and TRBJ2-2; 7 nucleotides match TRBD2. CDR1 and CDR2 (germline): MDHEN, SYDVKM. The CDR3 spans 17 residues. The V gene end was trimmed by 0 bases and the J gene end by 3 bases; junction bases not matched to a gene: 7. CDR3 protein: CASSLWGRGSDTGELFF. CDR3 coding DNA: TGTGCCAGCAGTTTATGGGGGAGGGGTTCAGACACCGGGGAGCTGTTTTTT.

There are a few counts of this clonotype. V usage is TRBV28 and J usage is TRBJ2-1; D could derive from TRBD1 or TRBD2 (6 bases each). The CDR3 length is 15 residues. Trimming removed 5 bases at V and 9 bases at J, with 20 bases between. From germline, CDR1 is MDHEN and CDR2 SYDVKM. In nucleotides, the CDR3 is TGTGCCAGCAGTACCCGTCGTGGGGGGCAGAGTGAGCAGTTCTTC. Amino acid sequence: CASSTRRGGQSEQFF.

The J gene is TRBJ2-1, the V gene TRBV7-3; D gene ambiguous. The CDR3 runs 13 residues. V was cut by 5 bases and J by 10 bases, with 15 bases left in between. Per the germline V gene, CDR1 is SGHTA and CDR2 is FQGTGA. Here the CDR3 reads CASSTGSVGEQFF. CDR3 in DNA: TGTGCCAGCAGCACCGGGTCCGTCGGGGAGCAGTTCTTC.

There are many counts of this clonotype. The rearrangement joins TRBV7-3 to TRBJ2-1; TRBD2 is a possible D gene (6 bases). Trimming took off 5 bases at V and 1 base at J, with 12 bases between the two ends. Looked up from germline, CDR1 is SGHTA and CDR2 is FQGTGA. The CDR3 has 15 amino acids. The CDR3 protein is CASSPAGTSYNEQFF. For the CDR3, the DNA is TGTGCCAGCAGCCCGGCGGGAACATCCTACAATGAGCAGTTCTTC.

This clonotype was observed a handful of times. This chain uses TRBV3-1 with TRBJ2-2, with 8 nucleotides matching TRBD1. V was pared by 1 base and J by 6 bases, with 1 base of the junction left unmatched. The CDR3 runs to 14 residues. The germline gives CDR1 LGHDT, CDR2 YNNKEL (reference sequence). The CDR3 spells CASSQGQGSGELFF. The CDR3 nucleotides read TGTGCCAGCAGCCAAGGACAGGGGTCCGGGGAGCTGTTTTTT.